This entry is about one T cell receptor (beta chain). This CDR3 comprises 17 residues. V lost 5 bases, J lost 8 bases, and 15 bases stayed unmatched. Germline V gene lookup returns CDR1 SGHAT and CDR2 FQNNGV. Per the study methods: Reference gene primer amplification in the assay estimated nucleated cell counts. The protocol was immunoSEQ multiplex PCR, while the TCRdb copy is restricted to in-frame clones and leaves out a portion. Clonal size and the V and J genes are those of that table, whereas D and trimming came from the DNA. The sample holds just over 95,000 clones, about nine tenths seen once. This entry comes from a study of blood T cell repertoires in COVID-19. Study summary: Acute and convalescent COVID-19 samples came from the United States, Italy and Spain. The analysed material was cDNA or gDNA that came from T cells, B-cell-depleted T cells, or PBMCs.

The TCR was taken from a man aged 55 to 70 with acute or convalescent COVID-19. The chain employs TRBV11-2 and TRBJ1-6; 7 bases line up with TRBD1. The specimen sequenced was peripheral blood. The CDR3 DNA is TGTGCCAGCAGCCCGGGGACAGCCCCTCCGGATGATTCACCCCTCCACTTT. It specifies CASSPGTAPPDDSPLHF.